The rows below give T cell receptor beta chains drawn from one sample of a study of control samples from healthy donors and cancer patients. The protocol was immunoSEQ multiplex PCR, while the TCRdb copy is restricted to in-frame clones and leaves out a portion. The sample has approximately 150,000 clones; under 90% are singletons. Material for sequencing was PBMCs. Source of these receptors: a man in his fifties with head and neck cancer. Each CDR3 is given with its conserved first and last residue. The D gene is left open where the match is weak. Not all rows give a size; the values are once, few, many and, for expanded clones, a class.

v_call	j_call	d_call	clone_size	cdr3_nt	cdr3_aa
TRBV5-1	TRBJ2-7	.	.	TGCGCCAGCAGCGTGGGGCAGGGGACCTACGAGCAGTACTTC	CASSVGQGTYEQYF
TRBV24-1	TRBJ1-1	TRBD1	.	TGTGCCACCAGTGATCCCGGGACAGGGAGTAGAACTGAAGCTTTCTTT	CATSDPGTGSRTEAFF
TRBV29-1	TRBJ2-2	TRBD1	.	TGCAGCGTTCTAACCCTAATTACCGGGACAGGGGGCACCGGGGAGCTGTTTTTT	CSVLTLITGTGGTGELFF
TRBV5-1	TRBJ2-1	TRBD2	.	TGCGCCAGCAGCTTTTCGACTAGCGGGACAGGCAATGAGCAGTTCTTC	CASSFSTSGTGNEQFF
TRBV7-9	TRBJ2-7	.	.	TGTGCCAGCAGCTTGTTCGGAGCGGGACACTACGAGCAGTACTTC	CASSLFGAGHYEQYF
TRBV28	TRBJ2-7	.	.	TGTGCCAGCAGTTTAGGGTCCTACGAGCAGTACTTC	CASSLGSYEQYF
TRBV7-9	TRBJ2-7	.	.	TGTGCCAGCAGCTTCCAGGACTCCCAGTACTTC	CASSFQDSQYF
TRBV11-3	TRBJ2-7	TRBD1	.	TGTGCCAGCAGCTCCTTTAGGGGGCGGGAGCAGTACTTC	CASSSFRGREQYF
TRBV5-4	TRBJ1-1	.	.	TGTGCCAGCAGCTTGGATCAAGAAGCTGAAGCTTTCTTT	CASSLDQEAEAFF
TRBV27	TRBJ2-7	.	.	TGTGCCAGCGCCGGGACACACTCCTACGAGCAGTACTTC	CASAGTHSYEQYF
TRBV3-1/TRBV3-2	TRBJ2-5	.	.	TGTGCCAGCAGCCGGCTAGCTGAAGAGACCCAGTACTTC	CASSRLAEETQYF
TRBV28	TRBJ2-6	.	.	TGTGCCACACGGGTGCGGTCTGGGGCCAACGTCCTGACTTTC	CATRVRSGANVLTF
TRBV7-2	TRBJ2-3	TRBD2	.	TGTGCCAGCAGCTTTGCGACTAGCGTTTACGTAGATACGCAGTATTTT	CASSFATSVYVDTQYF
TRBV5-4	TRBJ2-3	.	once	TGTGCCAGCAGCTTAACTTGGACGTCAGATACGCAGTATTTT	CASSLTWTSDTQYF
TRBV7-2	TRBJ2-5	.	.	TGTGCCAGCAGCTTAGGGACTCGACAAGAGACCCAGTACTTC	CASSLGTRQETQYF
TRBV15	TRBJ2-1	TRBD2	.	TGTGCCACCAGCAGACGGACTAGCGGGAGACCTTTGGCCTACAATGAGCAGTTCTTC	CATSRRTSGRPLAYNEQFF
TRBV11-2	TRBJ2-7	.	.	TGTGCCAGCAGCTTAGGTGCAGGGGACGAGCAGTACTTC	CASSLGAGDEQYF
TRBV7-6	TRBJ2-3	TRBD2	.	TGTGCCAGCAGCTTAGCCCTAGCGGGGAGCACAGATACGCAGTATTTT	CASSLALAGSTDTQYF
TRBV7-9	TRBJ2-1	.	.	TGTGCCAGCAGCTTAAGTGGCTCGCCCTGGGAGCAGTTCTTC	CASSLSGSPWEQFF
TRBV4-2	TRBJ2-7	TRBD2	.	TGTGCCAGCAGCCTAGGGGGTAGCGGGGGGCCGGGCTCCTACGAGCAGTACTTC	CASSLGGSGGPGSYEQYF
TRBV5-5	TRBJ2-7	TRBD1	.	TGTGCCAGCAGCTTGACTGGCAGGGGGATGTACGAGCAGTACTTC	CASSLTGRGMYEQYF
TRBV2	TRBJ2-7	TRBD2	.	TGTGCCAGCAGTGATGGGGGACTAGCGGTTTCCTACGAGCAGTACTTC	CASSDGGLAVSYEQYF
TRBV29-1	TRBJ2-7	TRBD1	.	TGCAGCGTCTGGGGGGACAGGGGGGTGGCCCGCGAGCAGTACTTC	CSVWGDRGVAREQYF
TRBV12-5	TRBJ2-5	TRBD2	.	TGTGCTAGTGGTTTAGATAGCGGGAATCTGTACTTC	CASGLDSGNLYF
TRBV10-2	TRBJ2-3	.	.	TGCGCCAGCAGTGAGATGGGTCTTCCAGATACGCAGTATTTT	CASSEMGLPDTQYF
TRBV6-5	TRBJ2-1	.	.	TGTGCCAGCAGTTACTCGACTTCCAATGAGCAGTTCTTC	CASSYSTSNEQFF
TRBV4-1	TRBJ2-7	.	once	TGCGCCAGCAGCCAAGGGGGTGGCAGCCTCTTAACCTACGAGCAGTACTTC	CASSQGGGSLLTYEQYF
TRBV6-6	TRBJ2-2	.	.	TGTGCCAGCTATACGCCCAGGCCCGGGGAGCTGTTTTTT	CASYTPRPGELFF
TRBV29-1	TRBJ2-3	.	.	TGCAGCGGGTTGAACTCGGGACGGCTAAGCACAGATACGCAGTATTTT	CSGLNSGRLSTDTQYF
TRBV12-1	TRBJ2-2	.	.	TGTGCCAGCAGCTTTACCAATTGGGTGACTAGCGGGAGGGAGGAGGCCGGGGAGCTGTTTTTT	CASSFTNWVTSGREEAGELFF
TRBV14	TRBJ2-3	.	.	TGTGCCAGCAGCCCTGGACTCCTTAATACGCAGTATTTT	CASSPGLLNTQYF
TRBV18	TRBJ1-4	.	.	TGTGCCAGCTCACCACCGAGCGAAACTAATGAAAAACTGTTTTTT	CASSPPSETNEKLFF
TRBV7-3	TRBJ2-3	TRBD2	.	TGTGCCAGCAGCTTAAGCGGGGGGGTGACAGATACGCAGTATTTT	CASSLSGGVTDTQYF
TRBV6-5	TRBJ2-1	TRBD2	.	TGTGCCAGCAGCCCCAGCGGGGGGCAGGGGAATGAGCAGTTCTTC	CASSPSGGQGNEQFF
TRBV18	TRBJ2-5	TRBD2	.	TGTGCCAGCTCACCACCCACCTCTATTGCGGGAGGTAAAGAGACCCAGTACTTC	CASSPPTSIAGGKETQYF
TRBV6-5	TRBJ1-1	.	.	TGTGCCAGCAGTTACGTGGGAACCACTGAAGCTTTCTTT	CASSYVGTTEAFF
TRBV3-1/TRBV3-2	TRBJ1-4	.	.	TGTGCCAGCAGCGGCCAGTCGAATGAAAAACTGTTTTTT	CASSGQSNEKLFF
TRBV28	TRBJ2-7	.	.	TGTGCCAGCAGTTTACGAGACGAGCAGTACTTC	CASSLRDEQYF
TRBV18	TRBJ2-1	.	once	TGTGCCAGCTCCGGACTCTTAGAGGATTCCTACAATGAGCAGTTCTTC	CASSGLLEDSYNEQFF
TRBV11-2	TRBJ1-5	.	.	TGTGCCAGCAGCTTAGATGGGGGTATTAGCAATCAGCCCCAGCATTTT	CASSLDGGISNQPQHF
TRBV7-9	TRBJ2-7	TRBD2	.	TGTGCCAGCAGCAGAGCGGGGTCGGCTAGCAATGAGCAGTACTTC	CASSRAGSASNEQYF
TRBV11-2	TRBJ1-5	.	.	TGTGCCAGCAGCTTATTTTCCCGATTACCGGGGCAGCCCCAGCATTTT	CASSLFSRLPGQPQHF
TRBV3-1/TRBV3-2	TRBJ1-3	.	.	TGTGCCAGCAGCCAATCCCCGGGGGTCGGAAACACCATATATTTT	CASSQSPGVGNTIYF
TRBV5-1	TRBJ2-5	.	.	TGCGCCAGCAGCTTGGGCACAGGGCGAGAGACCCAGTACTTC	CASSLGTGRETQYF
TRBV27	TRBJ2-7	TRBD2	.	TGTGCCAGCAGTCGGACTAGCTCCTACGAGCAGTACTTC	CASSRTSSYEQYF
TRBV7-6	TRBJ2-5	TRBD1	.	TGTGCCAGCAGCTTAGTTGCGGTCGGGACAGTCCAAGAGACCCAGTACTTC	CASSLVAVGTVQETQYF
TRBV4-2	TRBJ2-1	TRBD2	.	TGTGCCAGCAGCCAATCCTCGGCGGGAGCGCATGAGCAGTTCTTC	CASSQSSAGAHEQFF
TRBV6-5	TRBJ1-2	.	.	TGTGCCAGCTACACAGGTTTTGGCGGCTATGGCTACACCTTC	CASYTGFGGYGYTF
TRBV5-1	TRBJ2-2	.	.	TGCGCCAGCAGTTCCAACCGCCCAAACACCGGGGAGCTGTTTTTT	CASSSNRPNTGELFF
TRBV7-9	TRBJ1-3	TRBD1	.	TGTGCCAGCAGCTGGGGACAGGCTTATTCTGGAAACACCATATATTTT	CASSWGQAYSGNTIYF
TRBV14	TRBJ2-3	TRBD1	.	TGTGCCAGCAGCCAAGATCAGGGGGCAGCCAGCACAGATACGCAGTATTTT	CASSQDQGAASTDTQYF
TRBV2	TRBJ2-3	.	.	TGTGCCAGCAGTGAGCAGGGGAGCACAGATACGCAGTATTTT	CASSEQGSTDTQYF
TRBV9	TRBJ1-1	.	.	TGTGCCAGCACTCGGGGAGGGGATACTGAAGCTTTCTTT	CASTRGGDTEAFF
TRBV7-2	TRBJ2-1	TRBD2	.	TGTGCCAGCAGCGGGGGGGGTGGCTCCTACAATGAGCAGTTCTTC	CASSGGGGSYNEQFF